The text below deals with one T cell receptor beta chain. Its antigen is unknown. No quality values exist for individual bases; no much larger clone is one base distant. Library generation was performed with the immunoSEQ multiplex PCR assay. In the original analysis: A statistical classification framework was built for diagnosing cytomegalovirus status from the catalog of TCR beta chain sequences. TCRdb provides this immuneACCESS table in a form limited to in-frame rearrangements. Some clones are lacking; in checked studies, under half of them reflect an unresolved V gene, and why the rest are absent is not known. V and J calls and clone size are copied from that table; D and trimming were computed from the DNA. The sample data list tens of thousands of clones, and around 97% of these were observed just once. The biggest ten clones account for roughly 1.5% of the sample. The donors belonged to the validation cohort of about 120 subjects, which was separate from the approximately 660-subject first cohort.

The data derive from a study of cytomegalovirus exposure and HLA in healthy donors (dated by TCRdb to about 2017). Broadly, across the study: According to a later analysis, one platform produced both the 120 validation repertoires and the 670 or so repertoires of the first cohort. The aim of the study was to test whether cataloging public T cell receptors could identify signatures of past pathogen exposure. Along with the approximately 700-subject first cohort, a separate validation cohort of over a hundred different subjects was used. High-throughput TCR immunosequencing, statistical association of individual TCRs with disease status, and machine learning were combined to predict cytomegalovirus infection status. What the study reported, not specific to this receptor: The study listed approximately 160 TCR beta chains as associated with cytomegalovirus. Most TCR sequences were seen in very few donors, while some public TCRs were found in many individuals. All 120 or so repertoires were used to score co-occurrence in the validation cohort in a later analysis, because that analysis had no HLA typing for the cohort. It was suggested by the authors that the approach could potentially be generalized to other disease states and immunological phenotypes. In both the original and validation cohorts, the classifier was reported to diagnose cytomegalovirus status with high specificity and sensitivity. Subsequent analysis determined that TCRs grouped into clusters in the first cohort also showed a tendency toward co-occurrence across the 120 validation repertoires, and 85% to 95% of cluster scores exceeded 0. In vitro tests confirmed that a few of the cytomegalovirus-associated TCR beta chains recognize cytomegalovirus antigens.

Based on the germline V gene, the CDR1 and CDR2 sequences are SGHVS and FQNEAQ. V ends up 1 base short and J 1 base short, with an unmatched junction base count of 7. The CDR3 has 17 amino acids, counting the end cysteine and phenylalanine. Here the CDR3 DNA is all that survives: 51 bases in frame from base 1. This receptor was identified in a woman aged 18-29 years in good health and CMV-seropositive. The rearranged chain carries TRBV7-8 and TRBJ2-1, with 7 bases aligning to TRBD2. Sequenced material: PBMCs. The nucleotide sequence is given as TGTGCCAGCAGCTTAGAGGATACGGGAGGATCCTACAATGAGCAGTTCTTC. This encodes CASSLEDTGGSYNEQFF.